This record concerns one T cell receptor beta chain sequence. These data come from a study of OX40 agonist ivuxolimab in advanced cancers. The CDR3 is 15 residues long. Germline-derived CDR1 and CDR2 are SGHRS and YFSETQ. Measured with immunoSEQ multiplex PCR; TCRdb has only the in-frame clones, and not every one. The sample yields under 80,000 clones, about 90% seen once. This clonotype was obtained from an adult with an advanced solid tumor such as melanoma, head and neck, liver or kidney cancer. The rearrangement joins TRBV5-1 to TRBJ2-5, with 8 nucleotides matching TRBD2. Judging by the DNA end, TRBJ2-7 fits better; the J call may be wrong. Source: CD4+ or CD8+ T cells sorted from blood, taken in a trial of the OX40 agonist ivuxolimab. The CDR3 sequence is CASSFLPGLDYEQYF. CDR3 nucleotides: TGCGCCAGCAGCTTCCTACCGGGACTAGACTACGAGCAGTACTTC.